This T cell receptor (beta chain) was obtained from a study of OX40 agonist ivuxolimab in advanced cancers. Broadly, across the study: Ivuxolimab, which targeted the costimulatory receptor OX40 (CD134), was an agonistic, fully human IgG2 monoclonal antibody. Intravenous ivuxolimab was administered to patients every 2 weeks at six dose levels: 0.01, 0.1, 0.3, 1.5, 3 and 10 mg/kg. Of the 50 to 55 dose-escalation patients, hepatocellular carcinoma was present in about 19, melanoma in some 15, renal cell carcinoma in 9 and head and neck cancer in 9. The dose-escalation cohort was about 83% male with a mean age of 60 years, ranging from 23 to 79. Patients were allowed to have had prior anti-PD-1, anti-PD-L1 or anti-CTLA-4 therapy, and approximately 40% of the dose-escalation patients had been treated with checkpoint inhibitors. Partial responses occurred in three dose-escalation patients, of whom one had hepatocellular carcinoma and two had cutaneous melanoma. Peripheral TCRbeta sequencing was intended to test whether TCR sequence diversity was altered and clonal T-cell expansion was caused by ivuxolimab. The paper reports the monotherapy dose-escalation portion (N of about 50 patients) of the phase I ivuxolimab trial. On the study overall, not on this receptor specifically: Low levels of normalized T-cell clonal expansion were also seen in some nonresponding patients. In partial responders in the 0.1-3.0 mg/kg groups, normalized peripheral clonal expansion was found to be among the lowest, especially among CD8+ T cells. At doses of 0.1 to 3.0 mg/kg, clonal expansion of both CD4+ and CD8+ blood T cells was observed from baseline to week 6. After ivuxolimab, CD8+ T cells had more expanded clones than CD4+ T cells on average. The antigen specificity of the clonally expanded peripheral T cells was not determined.

V lost 4 bases and J lost 4 bases, and the count of bases not matched to a germline gene is 12. CDR1 and CDR2, per the germline V gene (reference sequence), are MNHEY and SMNVEV. Including cysteine and phenylalanine, the CDR3 has 17 amino acids. The read is trimmed to its CDR3 DNA, 51 bases read in frame from base 1. This clone was seen once. Its target antigen remains unknown. Base qualities are not recorded, but no much larger clone differs from it by a single base. The trial excluded patients who had a history of autoimmune disease or were on systemic immunosuppression. Peripheral blood for TCR sequencing was collected from all dose cohorts at baseline, on cycle 4 day 1, and on cycle 7 day 1. Samples came from an open-label, multicenter, first-in-human phase I dose-escalation trial of ivuxolimab. Adults with locally advanced or metastatic melanoma, renal cell carcinoma, hepatocellular carcinoma or head and neck squamous cell carcinoma were enrolled in the trial. Before TCR sequencing, CD4+ T cells and CD8+ T cells were sorted from peripheral blood as separate populations.

Genomic DNA was isolated from the sorted cells so that the TCRbeta CDR3 region could be sequenced. The immunoSEQ Assay was used for sequencing of TCRbeta CDR3 regions. TCRdb retrieved this table from immuneACCESS and kept in-frame rearrangements only. Not all clones are present; in checked studies, unresolved V genes account for under half, and no reason is known for the remainder. The sample records tens of thousands of clones, around four fifths of which are singletons. The top ten constitute around 2.3% of the sample. This specimen was CD4+ or CD8+ T cells sorted from blood, taken in a trial of the OX40 agonist ivuxolimab. The rearranged chain carries TRBV27 and TRBJ2-1, with 8 bases aligning to TRBD2. The sequence came from an adult with an advanced solid tumor such as melanoma, head and neck, liver or kidney cancer. For the CDR3, the sequence is CASSSARNTGGYNEQFF. The nucleotide sequence reads TGTGCCAGCAGTTCCGCCCGCAACACGGGGGGGTACAATGAGCAGTTCTTC.